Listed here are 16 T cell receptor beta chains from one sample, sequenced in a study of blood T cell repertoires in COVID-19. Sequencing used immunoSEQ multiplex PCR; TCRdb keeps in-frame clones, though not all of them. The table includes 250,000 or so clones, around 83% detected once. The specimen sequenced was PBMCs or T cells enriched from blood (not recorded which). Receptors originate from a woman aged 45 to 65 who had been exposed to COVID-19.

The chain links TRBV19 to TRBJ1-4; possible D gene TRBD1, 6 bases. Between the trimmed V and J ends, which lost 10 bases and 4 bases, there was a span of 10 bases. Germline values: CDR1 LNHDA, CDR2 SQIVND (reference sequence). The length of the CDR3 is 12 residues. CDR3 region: CATGQFNEKLFF. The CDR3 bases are TGTGCCACGGGACAATTTAATGAAAAACTGTTTTTT.

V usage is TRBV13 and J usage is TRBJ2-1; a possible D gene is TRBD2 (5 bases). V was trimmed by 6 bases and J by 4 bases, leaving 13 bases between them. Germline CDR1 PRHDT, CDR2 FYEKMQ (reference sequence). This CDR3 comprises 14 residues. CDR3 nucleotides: TGTGCCAGCAGTTTCTGGACTTCTTACAATGAGCAGTTCTTC. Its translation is CASSFWTSYNEQFF.

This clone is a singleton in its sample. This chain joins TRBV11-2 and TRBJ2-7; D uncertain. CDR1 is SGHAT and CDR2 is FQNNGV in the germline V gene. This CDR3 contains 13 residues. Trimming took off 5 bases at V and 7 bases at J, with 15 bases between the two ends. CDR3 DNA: TGTGCCAGCAGCAGATATACGGTCGAGGAGCAGTACTTC. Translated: CASSRYTVEEQYF.

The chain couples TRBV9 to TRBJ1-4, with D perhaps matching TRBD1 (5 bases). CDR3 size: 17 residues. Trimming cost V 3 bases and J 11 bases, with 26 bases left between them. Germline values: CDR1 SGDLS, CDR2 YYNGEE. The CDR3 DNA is TGTGCCAGCAGCGGGGGCGGATCCAAAAATACGCCACTTAAACTGTTTTTT. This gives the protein CASSGGGSKNTPLKLFF.

The CDR3 here is CASRPTGGSSNQPQHF. As DNA, the CDR3 is TGTGCCAGCAGGCCAACAGGGGGGAGTAGCAATCAGCCCCAGCATTTT. The chain joins TRBV2 to TRBJ1-5, with TRBD1 matching over 8 bases. This CDR3 is built from 16 residues. Germline lookup yields CDR1 SNHLY and CDR2 FYNNEI. V was pared by 6 bases and J by 0 bases, with 7 bases of the junction left unmatched.

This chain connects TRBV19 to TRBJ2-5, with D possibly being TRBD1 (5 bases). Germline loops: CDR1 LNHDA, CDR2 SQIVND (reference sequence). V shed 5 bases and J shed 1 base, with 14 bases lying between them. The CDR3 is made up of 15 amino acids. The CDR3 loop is CASSPIGAVQETQYF. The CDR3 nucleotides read TGTGCCAGTAGTCCCATAGGGGCAGTCCAAGAGACCCAGTACTTC.

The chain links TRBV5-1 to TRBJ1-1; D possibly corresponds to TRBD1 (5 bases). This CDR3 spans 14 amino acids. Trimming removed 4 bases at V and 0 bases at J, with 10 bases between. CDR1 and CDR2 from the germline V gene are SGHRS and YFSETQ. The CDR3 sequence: CASSTRQLNTEAFF. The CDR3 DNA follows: TGCGCCAGCAGCACCAGACAGCTGAACACTGAAGCTTTCTTT.

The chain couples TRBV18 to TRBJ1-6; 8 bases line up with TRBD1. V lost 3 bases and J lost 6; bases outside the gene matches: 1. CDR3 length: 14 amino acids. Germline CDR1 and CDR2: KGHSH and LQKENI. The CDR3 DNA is TGTGCCAGCTCACCGGACAGGGCTAATTCACCCCTCCACTTT. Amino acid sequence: CASSPDRANSPLHF.

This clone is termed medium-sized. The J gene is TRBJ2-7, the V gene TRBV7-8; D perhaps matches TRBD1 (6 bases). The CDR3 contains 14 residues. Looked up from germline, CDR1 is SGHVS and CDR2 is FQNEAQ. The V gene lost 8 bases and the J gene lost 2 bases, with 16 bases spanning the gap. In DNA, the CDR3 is TGTGCCAGCGGAATGAGACAGGCCCCCTACGAGCAGTACTTC. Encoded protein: CASGMRQAPYEQYF.

The CDR3 loop is CASGFGGQMAVGELFF. The CDR3 region has the DNA TGTGCTAGTGGTTTTGGCGGGCAGATGGCGGTCGGGGAGCTGTTTTTT. The chain links TRBV12-5 to TRBJ2-2; a possible D gene is TRBD2 (5 bases). With 3 bases removed from V and 7 bases from J, the gap between germline ends came to 18 bases. Per the germline V gene, CDR1 is LGHNT and CDR2 is FRNRAP. The CDR3 consists of 16 residues.

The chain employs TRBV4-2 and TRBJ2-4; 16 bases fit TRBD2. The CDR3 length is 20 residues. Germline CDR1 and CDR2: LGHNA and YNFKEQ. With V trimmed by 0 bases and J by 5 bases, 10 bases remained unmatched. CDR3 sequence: CASSQELGLAGGPRENIQYF. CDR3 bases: TGTGCCAGCAGCCAAGAGTTGGGACTAGCGGGGGGGCCTCGAGAAAACATTCAGTACTTC.

The DNA for the CDR3 is TGTGCCAGCAGGGGGACAGACACTGAAGCTTTCTTT. Its protein is CASRGTDTEAFF. The V and J genes are TRBV7-9 and TRBJ1-1, with 7 bases aligning to TRBD1. CDR1 SEHNR and CDR2 FQNEAQ come from the germline V gene (reference sequence). The CDR3 covers 12 residues. V trimming: 6 bases; J trimming: 3 bases; junction bases outside the gene matches: 1.

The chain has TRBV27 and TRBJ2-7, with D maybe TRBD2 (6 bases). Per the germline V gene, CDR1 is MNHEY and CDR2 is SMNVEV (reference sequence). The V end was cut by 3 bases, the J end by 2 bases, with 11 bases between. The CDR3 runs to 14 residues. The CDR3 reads CASSLGGSAYEQYF. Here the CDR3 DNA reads TGTGCCAGCAGTTTGGGGGGATCCGCCTACGAGCAGTACTTC.

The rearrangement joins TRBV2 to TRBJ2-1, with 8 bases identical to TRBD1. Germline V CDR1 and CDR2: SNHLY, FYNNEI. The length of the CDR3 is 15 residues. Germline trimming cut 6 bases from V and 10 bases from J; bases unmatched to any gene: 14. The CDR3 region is CASRAEGQAPSEQFF. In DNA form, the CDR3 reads TGTGCCAGCAGGGCCGAGGGACAGGCACCCAGCGAGCAGTTCTTC.

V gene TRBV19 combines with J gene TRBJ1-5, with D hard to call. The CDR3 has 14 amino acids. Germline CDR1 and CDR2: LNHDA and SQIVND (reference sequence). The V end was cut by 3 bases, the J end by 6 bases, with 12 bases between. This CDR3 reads CASSMSGLSQPQHF. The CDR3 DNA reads TGTGCCAGTAGTATGAGCGGGCTTAGTCAGCCCCAGCATTTT.

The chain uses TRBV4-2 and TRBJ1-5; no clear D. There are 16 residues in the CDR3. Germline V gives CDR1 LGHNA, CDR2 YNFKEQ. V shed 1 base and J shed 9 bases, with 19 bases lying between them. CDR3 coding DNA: TGTGCCAGCAGCCAAGGGGCTGGCCTGAAAGTCGGGCCCCAGCATTTT. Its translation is CASSQGAGLKVGPQHF.